Presented here are 3 T cell receptor beta chains from one specimen sequenced in a study of T cell repertoires in cytomegalovirus infection. Each CDR3 protein is one row after TCRdb ran MiXCR on the reads. This sample has under 850,000 distinct CDR3 sequences, with 35% to 45% found just once. What was sequenced was PBMCs. The receptors derive from a human donor in good health (CMV status not recorded). Some clones in this sample may be carry-over from other donors' samples.

The table lists this clonotype with a few counts. The J gene is TRBJ1-1, the V gene TRBV28; D is unresolved. Germline V CDR1 and CDR2: MDHEN, SYDVKM. Trimming removed 4 bases at V and 4 bases at J, with 16 bases between. The CDR3 length is 15 residues. The CDR3 region is CASSSPETRRTEAFF. CDR3 nucleotides: TGTGCCAGCAGTTCCCCTGAGACGCGTCGCACTGAAGCTTTCTTT.

Notes on this clonotype: An end of the junction does not agree with germline; a read error may underlie this. This chain links TRBV5-1 with TRBJ1-6; D perhaps matches TRBD1 (5 bases). The CDR3 consists of 15 residues. CDR1 and CDR2 from the germline V gene are SGHRS and YFSETQ. CDR3 DNA: TGCGCCAGCAGCTTGACGGGGGAGGTGGGTTCACCCCTCCAATTT. Its protein product is CASSLTGEVGSPLQF.

This clonotype was observed many times. The chain recombines TRBV7-2 with TRBJ2-2, with D unclear. The CDR3 is 15 residues long. The germline V gene has CDR1 SGHTA and CDR2 FQGNSA. Trimming pared 1 base from V and 4 bases from J, leaving 10 bases between. CDR3 loop: CASSLVLKGTGELFF. The DNA of the CDR3 is TGTGCCAGCAGCTTAGTTTTAAAAGGCACCGGGGAGCTGTTTTTT.